Included here is one T cell receptor beta chain sequence, with context. Its antigen is as yet unknown. cDNA for TCRalpha and TCRbeta was amplified by nested PCRs of 15 to 20 then around 9 cycles. No DNA is given; TCRdb re-called the 5' RACE reads and lists each CDR3 protein once. This sample's clone table lists 150,000 to 200,000 distinct CDR3 sequences. This record comes from a study of monozygotic twins with inflammatory bowel disease. Broader study findings: Fewer clonotypes were shared with others by IBD patients than by healthy twins, especially with disease activity.

The CDR3 length is 15 residues. Germline CDR1 MDHEN, CDR2 SYDVKM. The rearrangement uses TRBV28 and TRBJ1-2. The sequence came from a human donor with ulcerative colitis or Crohn's disease, or a healthy co-twin of an affected twin (not recorded which). The sample consisted of blood. The CDR3 loop reads CAVRRGPLSLYGYTF.